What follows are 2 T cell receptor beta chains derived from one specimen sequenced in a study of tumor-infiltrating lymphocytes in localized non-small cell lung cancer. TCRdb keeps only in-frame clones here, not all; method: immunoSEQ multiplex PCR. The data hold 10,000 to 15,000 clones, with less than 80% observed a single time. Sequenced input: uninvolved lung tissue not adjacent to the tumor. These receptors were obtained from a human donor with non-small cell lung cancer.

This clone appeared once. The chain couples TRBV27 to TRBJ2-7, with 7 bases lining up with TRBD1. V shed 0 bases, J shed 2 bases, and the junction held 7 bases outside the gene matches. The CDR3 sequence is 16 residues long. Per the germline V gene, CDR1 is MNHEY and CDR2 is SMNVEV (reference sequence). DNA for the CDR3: TGTGCCAGCAGTTTATCGTTTTTTGGACAGGCCTACGAGCAGTACTTC. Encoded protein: CASSLSFFGQAYEQYF.

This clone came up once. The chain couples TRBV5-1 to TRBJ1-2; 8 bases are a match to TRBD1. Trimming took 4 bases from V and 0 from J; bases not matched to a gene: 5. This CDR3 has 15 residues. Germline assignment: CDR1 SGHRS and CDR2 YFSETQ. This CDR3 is CASSGGQAANYGYTF. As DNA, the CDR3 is TGCGCCAGCAGCGGGGGACAGGCAGCTAACTATGGCTACACCTTC. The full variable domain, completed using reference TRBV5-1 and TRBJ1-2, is KAGVTQTPRYLIKTRGQQVTLSCSPISGHRSVSWYQQTPGQGLQFLFEYFSETQRNKGNFPGRFSGRQFSNSRSEMNVSTLELGDSALYLCASSGGQAANYGYTFGSGTRLTVV.